This T cell receptor (beta chain) is drawn from a study of blood T cell repertoires in COVID-19. Study-level information: T cells, B-cell-depleted T cells, or PBMCs provided the cDNA or gDNA that served as material.

V was clipped by 8 bases and J by 10 bases; unmatched bases: 13. Per the germline V gene, CDR1 is SNHLY and CDR2 is FYNNEI. There are 13 residues in the CDR3. Source study methods: Counts of nucleated cells, estimated from reference gene primer amplification, were obtained. The table came from immunoSEQ multiplex PCR; TCRdb's copy has only in-frame clones and leaves some out. V and J calls plus clone size are reproduced from that table; the DNA served to infer D and trimming. This table holds fewer than 180,000 clones, around four fifths found once. The receptor's source is a man between 65 and 80 years old with acute or convalescent COVID-19. The sample consisted of peripheral blood. The rearrangement uses TRBV2 and TRBJ2-7; TRBD1 aligns across 8 bases. The CDR3 sequence: CASGGTGAPGQYF. The DNA of the CDR3 is TGTGCCAGCGGCGGGACAGGAGCGCCGGGACAGTACTTC.